The 8 T cell receptor beta chains reported below all come from one sample, sequenced in a study of blood T cell repertoires in COVID-19 (dated by TCRdb to between 2020 and 2021). Libraries were constructed by the immunoSEQ multiplex PCR assay. TCRdb obtained this table from immuneACCESS and retained in-frame rearrangements with V and J assigned. These tables miss some clones; where compared with another copy, unresolved V genes account for less than half of the shortfall, and the remainder is unexplained. The sample data list 430,000 or so clones, and around nine tenths of these were observed just once. The ten largest account for 0.8% to 0.85% of the sample. Sequenced: peripheral blood. The receptors were sampled from a man aged 18 to 29 with COVID-19, enrolled during active disease.

The CDR3 reads CASSLVARADSNEQFF. The CDR3 DNA reads TGTGCCAGCAGCTTAGTGGCGCGGGCGGACAGCAATGAGCAGTTCTTC. The V gene is TRBV7-8, the J gene TRBJ2-1; possible D gene TRBD1, 6 bases. The CDR3 contains 16 residues. Germline assignment: CDR1 SGHVS and CDR2 FQNEAQ. V lost 1 base to trimming and J lost 6 bases, with 16 bases between them.

V is TRBV12-5 and J is TRBJ2-7; D perhaps matches TRBD1 (6 bases). Germline lookup yields CDR1 LGHNT and CDR2 FRNRAP. CDR3 length: 13 residues. Trimming took off 6 bases at V and 2 bases at J, with 11 bases between the two ends. The CDR3 region has the DNA TGTGCTAGTGGGACAGGAACCCCCTACGAGCAGTACTTC. It translates to CASGTGTPYEQYF.

The chain combines TRBV5-1 with TRBJ1-6; 7 nucleotides agree with TRBD1. The V segment lost 5 bases and the J segment 5 bases; nucleotides outside the gene matches: 4. The V gene's germline CDR1 is SGHRS and CDR2 YFSETQ. The length of the CDR3 is 14 residues. The CDR3 is CASRTGQDNSPLHF. CDR3 bases: TGCGCCAGCAGAACCGGACAGGATAATTCACCCCTCCACTTT. Full variable domain (rest looked up from reference TRBV5-1 and TRBJ1-6): KAGVTQTPRYLIKTRGQQVTLSCSPISGHRSVSWYQQTPGQGLQFLFEYFSETQRNKGNFPGRFSGRQFSNSRSEMNVSTLELGDSALYLCASRTGQDNSPLHFGNGTRLTVT.

The genes are TRBV7-3 and TRBJ2-3; 7 bases are shared with TRBD2. V shed 1 base and J 2 bases; nucleotides not matched to a gene: 6. The CDR3 length is 16 residues. CDR1 and CDR2 (germline): SGHTA, FQGTGA. The CDR3, as DNA: TGTGCCAGCAGCTTAAGAGCTGCGGGGGTCACAGATACGCAGTATTTT. As protein: CASSLRAAGVTDTQYF.

The CDR3 DNA reads as TGCGCCAGCAGCCAAGCCGGGACAGGGAACACTGAAGCTTTCTTT. This sequence encodes CASSQAGTGNTEAFF. V and J are TRBV4-1 and TRBJ1-1; TRBD1 matches at 8 bases. There are 15 residues in the CDR3. Germline CDR1 is MGHRA and CDR2 is YSYEKL. V lost 1 base to trimming and J lost 1 base; unmatched junction nucleotides: 2.

This chain uses TRBV7-6 with TRBJ1-5, with TRBD1 matching over 12 bases. Germline V lookup: CDR1 SGHVS, CDR2 FNYEAQ. The CDR3 spans 16 residues. Unmatched junction bases numbered 4, after V lost 5 bases and J lost 2 bases. DNA of the CDR3: TGTGCCAGCAGCCAGGGACAGGGGGCAGGCAATCAGCCCCAGCATTTT. It yields the protein CASSQGQGAGNQPQHF.

V and J are TRBV19 and TRBJ2-7, with D maybe TRBD1 (7 bases). Trimming took 6 bases from V and 7 from J, leaving 31 bases between them. This CDR3 comprises 18 residues. The germline gives CDR1 LNHDA, CDR2 SQIVND (reference sequence). CDR3: CASSDFPIGQGGFGEQYF. The DNA of the CDR3 is TGTGCCAGTAGCGACTTCCCCATCGGGCAGGGGGGATTTGGGGAGCAGTACTTC.

The chain employs TRBV3-1 (or the pseudogene TRBV3-2) and TRBJ2-2; 9 bases are a match to TRBD2. Losses at the gene ends were 3 bases for V and 4 bases for J; bases not matched to a gene: 6. There are 16 residues in the CDR3. Germline CDR1 is LGHDT and CDR2 is YNNKEL (reference sequence). Here the CDR3 DNA reads TGTGCCAGCAGCCATGGGGGTAGCGGGGGCACCGGGGAGCTGTTTTTT. It encodes CASSHGGSGGTGELFF.